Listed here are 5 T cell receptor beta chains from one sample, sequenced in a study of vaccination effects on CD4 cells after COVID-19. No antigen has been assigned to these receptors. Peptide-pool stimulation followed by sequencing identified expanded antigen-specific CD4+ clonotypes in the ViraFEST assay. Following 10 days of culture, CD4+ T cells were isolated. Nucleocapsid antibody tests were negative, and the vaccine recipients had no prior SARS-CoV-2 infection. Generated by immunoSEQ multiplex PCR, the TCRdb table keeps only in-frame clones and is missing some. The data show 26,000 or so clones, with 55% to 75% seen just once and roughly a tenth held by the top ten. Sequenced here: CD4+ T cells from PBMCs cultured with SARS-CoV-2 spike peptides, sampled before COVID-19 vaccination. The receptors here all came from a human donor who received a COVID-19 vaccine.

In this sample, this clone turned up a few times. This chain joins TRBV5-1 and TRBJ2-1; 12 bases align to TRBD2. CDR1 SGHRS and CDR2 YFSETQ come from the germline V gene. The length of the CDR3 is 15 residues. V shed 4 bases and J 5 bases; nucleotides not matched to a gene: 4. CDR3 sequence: CASSAGLAGNNEQFF. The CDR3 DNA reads TGCGCCAGCAGCGCCGGACTAGCGGGGAACAATGAGCAGTTCTTC.

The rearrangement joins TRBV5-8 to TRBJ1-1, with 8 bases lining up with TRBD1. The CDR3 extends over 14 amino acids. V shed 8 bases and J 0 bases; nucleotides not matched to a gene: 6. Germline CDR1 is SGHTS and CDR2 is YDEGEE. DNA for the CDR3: TGTGCCAGTAGGGGACAGGTCATGAACACTGAAGCTTTCTTT. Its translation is CASRGQVMNTEAFF.

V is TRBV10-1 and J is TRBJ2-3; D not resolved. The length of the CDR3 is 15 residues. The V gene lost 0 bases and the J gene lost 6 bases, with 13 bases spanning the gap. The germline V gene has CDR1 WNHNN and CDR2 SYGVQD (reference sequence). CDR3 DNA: TGCGCCAGCAGTGAGTCGACTCGGGTGGGGGATACGCAGTATTTT. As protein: CASSESTRVGDTQYF.

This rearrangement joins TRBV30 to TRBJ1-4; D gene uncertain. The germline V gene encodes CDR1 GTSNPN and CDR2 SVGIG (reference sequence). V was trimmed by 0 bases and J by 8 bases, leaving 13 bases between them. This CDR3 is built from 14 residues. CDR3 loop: CAWSVGRKPEKLFF. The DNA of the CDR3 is TGTGCCTGGAGTGTAGGGAGGAAACCAGAAAAACTGTTTTTT.

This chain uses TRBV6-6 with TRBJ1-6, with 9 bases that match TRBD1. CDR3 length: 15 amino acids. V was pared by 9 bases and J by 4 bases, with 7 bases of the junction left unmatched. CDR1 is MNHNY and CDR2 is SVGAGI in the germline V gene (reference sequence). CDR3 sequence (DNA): TGTGCCAGTAGAACCGGGACAGGGTATAATTCACCCCTCCACTTT. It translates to CASRTGTGYNSPLHF.